Each of the 22 T cell receptor beta chains below was sequenced from the same sample in a study of Ad26.COV2.S vaccination and SARS-CoV-2 variants. Profiling relied on immunoSEQ multiplex PCR, and the TCRdb table lists in-frame clones only, not all of them. The sample shows about 440,000 clones, around 90% of them seen only once. Treatment given: over 15 received Ad26.COV2.S at low or high dose, single or two shots; about 5 received placebo; per-sample allocation not given. Sampling occurred on day 63 after the first vaccine or placebo injection. Sequenced material: peripheral blood, taken in a trial of Ad26.COV2.S vaccine versus placebo. All receptors come from a person aged 18-65 years who received the Ad26.COV2.S COVID-19 vaccine or a placebo.

This chain uses TRBV9 with TRBJ1-1; D unresolved. V shed 0 bases and J shed 1 base, with 4 bases lying between them. CDR3 length: 13 residues. CDR1 and CDR2 (germline): SGDLS, YYNGEE. Here the CDR3 DNA reads TGTGCCAGCAGCGTAGGTTGGAACACTGAAGCTTTCTTT. The encoded protein is CASSVGWNTEAFF. The full variable domain, rest sourced from reference TRBV9 and TRBJ1-1, is DSGVTQTPKHLITATGQRVTLRCSPRSGDLSVYWYQQSLDQGLQFLIQYYNGEERAKGNILERFSAQQFPDLHSELNLSSLELGDSALYFCASSVGWNTEAFFGQGTRLTVV.

This chain uses TRBV7-9 with TRBJ2-5, with D hard to call. This CDR3 contains 16 residues. Germline V gene data show CDR1 as SEHNR and CDR2 as FQNEAQ (reference sequence). V lost 4 bases and J 5 bases, leaving 20 bases between the germline ends. The CDR3 nucleotides are TGTGCCAGCAGCTGGCACCGGGCCCTACTCGGGGAGACCCAGTACTTC. Translated, it gives CASSWHRALLGETQYF.

This clone was seen a single time. The V call is TRBV28, the J call TRBJ2-1, with 15 bases that match TRBD2. This CDR3 has 16 amino acids. Trimming took 5 bases from V and 5 from J; bases not matched to a gene: 4. Germline CDR1 reads MDHEN; CDR2 reads SYDVKM. The CDR3 nucleotides read TGTGCCAGCAGTGGTGGACTAGCGGGAGGGCACAATGAGCAGTTCTTC. Amino acid sequence: CASSGGLAGGHNEQFF.

The J gene is TRBJ2-1, the V gene TRBV19; 7 bases map to TRBD2. The CDR3 is made up of 14 amino acids. V shed 3 bases, J shed 6 bases, and the junction held 5 bases outside the gene matches. CDR1 is LNHDA, CDR2 SQIVND, per germline (reference sequence). The chain's CDR3 is CASSMGLAVNEQFF. The DNA of the CDR3 is TGTGCCAGTAGTATGGGTCTAGCGGTCAATGAGCAGTTCTTC.

As to this clone: At one end, the junction sequence differs from germline, possibly due to a read error. This sequence joins TRBV11-1 and TRBJ2-1; D gene ambiguous. The CDR3 runs 12 residues. The germline V gene has CDR1 SGHAT and CDR2 FQDESV (reference sequence). The CDR3 region has the DNA TGTGCCAGCAGCCCGGTACACAATGAGCAGCTCTTC. Protein: CASSPVHNEQLF.

The chain combines TRBV20-1 with TRBJ2-5; D is uncertain. The length of the CDR3 is 14 residues. Germline CDR1 is DFQATT and CDR2 is SNEGSKA (reference sequence). Between the trimmed V and J ends, which lost 3 bases and 4 bases, there was a span of 15 bases. CDR3: CSASYLVRRETQYF. The CDR3 coding sequence is TGCAGTGCTAGTTATCTGGTGAGGAGAGAGACCCAGTACTTC.

This clone appeared a few times. The chain links TRBV27 to TRBJ2-2; the match to TRBD2 covers 8 bases. With V trimmed by 6 bases and J by 4 bases, 10 bases remained unmatched. CDR3 size: 16 residues. Germline CDR1 and CDR2: MNHEY and SMNVEV (reference sequence). CDR3 region: CASRRTGTSSTGELFF. CDR3 DNA sequence: TGTGCCAGCAGAAGAACCGGGACTAGTAGCACCGGGGAGCTGTTTTTT.

The chain employs TRBV7-3 and TRBJ2-1; perhaps TRBD2 as D (6 bases). Trimming took 1 base from V and 7 from J, leaving 20 bases between them. The CDR3 covers 17 residues. The germline V gene encodes CDR1 SGHTA and CDR2 FQGTGA. The CDR3 here is CASSLSHLGGALNEQFF. The CDR3 DNA is TGTGCCAGCAGCTTAAGTCATTTGGGCGGGGCGCTTAATGAGCAGTTCTTC.

This sequence joins TRBV30 and TRBJ2-7, with 12 bases fitting TRBD2. The CDR3 is 15 residues long. Looked up from germline, CDR1 is GTSNPN and CDR2 is SVGIG (reference sequence). V trimming: 2 bases; J trimming: 6 bases; junction bases outside the gene matches: 8. CDR3 sequence (DNA): TGTGCCTGGAGTCGCCTAGCGGGAGGGCCCCGCGAGCAGTACTTC. Translated, it gives CAWSRLAGGPREQYF. Complete variable domain (other parts from reference TRBV30 and TRBJ2-7): SQTIHQWPATLVQPVGSPLSLECTVEGTSNPNLYWYRQAAGRGLQLLFYSVGIGQISSEVPQNLSASRPQDRQFILSSKKLLLSDSGFYLCAWSRLAGGPREQYFGPGTRLTVT.

The rearrangement uses TRBV24-1 and TRBJ1-1, with TRBD1 identical over 10 bases. V was clipped by 7 bases and J by 4 bases; unmatched bases: 5. The CDR3 is made up of 14 amino acids. CDR1 is KGHDR and CDR2 is SFDVKD in the germline V gene. The CDR3 loop reads CATRTGGMSTEAFF. For the CDR3, the DNA is TGTGCCACCAGGACAGGGGGCATGAGCACTGAAGCTTTCTTT.

The CDR3 coding sequence is TGTGCCAGCAGCCGGGACCTCCGGGGAGCCGGGGAGCTGTTTTTT. The encoded protein is CASSRDLRGAGELFF. The chain joins TRBV5-4 to TRBJ2-2, with D perhaps given as TRBD1 or TRBD2 (5 bases each). This CDR3 has 15 residues. Germline values: CDR1 SGHNT, CDR2 YYREEE (reference sequence). The V end lost 4 bases, the J end lost 6 bases, and 16 bases lay between the germline ends.

J is TRBJ1-5 and V is TRBV6-6; tentative D call: TRBD1 (6 bases). V lost 5 bases, J lost 0 bases, and 26 bases lay in between. Germline V gene sequence: CDR1 MNHNY, CDR2 SVGAGI (reference sequence). There are 20 residues in the CDR3. The CDR3 bases are TGTGCCAGCAGTCCACCCCCCTCTCGACAGGCTCAAAATAGCAATCAGCCCCAGCATTTT. It codes for CASSPPPSRQAQNSNQPQHF.

The chain combines TRBV2 with TRBJ2-1; possibly TRBD2 for D (6 bases). This CDR3 is built from 22 residues. Germline assignment: CDR1 SNHLY and CDR2 FYNNEI. V lost 8 bases and J lost 5, with 40 bases in between. The chain's CDR3 is CASGGVGINIASSARENNEQFF. CDR3 bases: TGTGCCAGCGGAGGGGTGGGGATCAATATTGCCAGTTCCGCCAGGGAAAACAATGAGCAGTTCTTC.

This rearrangement joins TRBV11-1 to TRBJ2-7, with 14 bases aligning to TRBD2. Per germline, CDR1 SGHAT and CDR2 FQDESV (reference sequence). V was pared by 5 bases and J by 10 bases, with 10 bases of the junction left unmatched. This CDR3 spans 15 amino acids. CDR3 protein: CASSARGLAGAKQYF. CDR3 coding DNA: TGTGCCAGCAGCGCCCGGGGACTAGCGGGGGCTAAACAGTACTTC.

This chain joins TRBV28 and TRBJ1-4; possibly TRBD1 for D (5 bases). Germline lookup yields CDR1 MDHEN and CDR2 SYDVKM. V dropped 10 bases and J dropped 0 bases, with 18 bases sitting between them. The CDR3 runs 16 residues. The DNA for the CDR3 is TGTGCCATTTCGCAGGGTAGGCGTGCAACTAATGAAAAACTGTTTTTT. It encodes CAISQGRRATNEKLFF. Full variable domain (missing parts from reference TRBV28 and TRBJ1-4): DVKVTQSSRYLVKRTGEKVFLECVQDMDHENMFWYRQDPGLGLRLIYFSYDVKMKEKGDIPEGYSVSREKKERFSLILESASTNQTSMYLCAISQGRRATNEKLFFGSGTQLSVL.

The gene calls are TRBV9 and TRBJ2-7; the D gene is possibly TRBD1 (6 bases). Deletions cut 5 bases from V and 2 bases from J, with 17 bases between. The germline CDR1 and CDR2 sequences are SGDLS and YYNGEE. This CDR3 spans 15 amino acids. CDR3 sequence: CASSKTQGVAYEQYF. Written as DNA, the CDR3 is TGTGCCAGCAGTAAGACACAGGGTGTGGCCTACGAGCAGTACTTC. The variable domain in full, completed from reference TRBV9 and TRBJ2-7, reads DSGVTQTPKHLITATGQRVTLRCSPRSGDLSVYWYQQSLDQGLQFLIQYYNGEERAKGNILERFSAQQFPDLHSELNLSSLELGDSALYFCASSKTQGVAYEQYFGPGTRLTVT.

The chain links TRBV7-9 to TRBJ1-3; the D gene is possibly TRBD1 (6 bases). Germline V gene data show CDR1 as SEHNR and CDR2 as FQNEAQ (reference sequence). The V gene lost 5 bases and the J gene lost 1 base, with 9 bases spanning the gap. CDR3 length equals 14 residues. CDR3 nucleotide sequence: TGTGCCAGCAGCCAAGGGGGTTCTGGAAACACCATATATTTT. Its translation is CASSQGGSGNTIYF.

The rearrangement joins TRBV5-6 to TRBJ1-2; 8 nucleotides match TRBD1. This CDR3 region has 12 residues. Trimming at V came to 4 bases and at J to 12 bases, leaving 8 bases not matched to a gene. Germline CDR1 is SGHDT and CDR2 is YYEEEE. CDR3 nucleotide sequence: TGTGCCAGCAGCCGGACAGGGTCGGTGAACACCTTC. Translation gives CASSRTGSVNTF.

This clone was seen a few times. The chain has TRBV5-6 and TRBJ2-7; 7 nucleotides match TRBD1. CDR1 and CDR2 from the germline V gene are SGHDT and YYEEEE. CDR3 size: 13 residues. With V trimmed by 5 bases and J by 2 bases, 4 bases remained unmatched. The CDR3 here is CASSRQGTYEQYF. The CDR3 coding sequence is TGTGCCAGCAGTCGACAGGGAACCTACGAGCAGTACTTC. Full variable domain (missing parts from reference TRBV5-6 and TRBJ2-7): DAGVTQSPTHLIKTRGQQVTLRCSPKSGHDTVSWYQQALGQGPQFIFQYYEEEERQRGNFPDRFSGHQFPNYSSELNVNALLLGDSALYLCASSRQGTYEQYFGPGTRLTVT.

The chain couples TRBV11-2 to TRBJ1-6, with TRBD1 matching over 7 bases. From germline, CDR1 is SGHAT and CDR2 FQNNGV. Trimming cost V 5 bases and J 5 bases; bases outside gene matches: 6. The CDR3 has 15 residues. The CDR3 loop reads CASSHTQGNNSPLHF. The CDR3, as DNA: TGTGCCAGCAGCCATACACAGGGGAATAATTCACCCCTCCACTTT.

This clone was picked up a small number of times. This chain uses TRBV2 with TRBJ1-1, with 9 bases matching TRBD1. The germline gives CDR1 SNHLY, CDR2 FYNNEI. V was clipped by 6 bases and J by 6 bases; unmatched bases: 8. The CDR3 totals 14 residues. The CDR3 loop reads CASRVDRGIPEAFF. The CDR3, as DNA: TGTGCCAGCAGAGTCGACAGGGGGATCCCTGAAGCTTTCTTT.

The rearrangement links TRBV7-9 to TRBJ1-4; D remains unclear. There are 14 residues in the CDR3. The V and J ends lost 4 bases and 0 bases respectively, with 6 bases between them. Germline CDR1 and CDR2: SEHNR and FQNEAQ (reference sequence). The DNA of the CDR3 is TGTGCCAGCAGCTCCGGTACAACTAATGAAAAACTGTTTTTT. Amino acids: CASSSGTTNEKLFF.